This T cell receptor (beta chain) was captured by sequencing in a study of blood T cell repertoires in COVID-19. Study in general: COVID-19 samples from acute and convalescent phases originated in the United States, Italy and Spain.

Everyone who took part was 18 to 89 years old, and they came from 24 US areas. Assignments of participants to cohorts depended upon their own reported clinical history. Per the original methods: Amplification of reference gene primers was used by the study to estimate nucleated cell counts. Method: immunoSEQ multiplex PCR; TCRdb's copy keeps in-frame clones and lacks some. The DNA gave D and trimming, while V, J and clone size come from that table. The sample holds about 190,000 clones, around 76% seen once. The CDR3 has 15 residues. Germline trimming cut 2 bases from V and 10 bases from J; bases unmatched to any gene: 9. Germline values: CDR1 MDHEN, CDR2 SYDVKM.

The chain uses TRBV28 and TRBJ1-5; 9 nucleotides agree with TRBD1. Sequenced material: PBMCs or T cells enriched from blood (not recorded which). The receptor was derived from a woman aged 50 to 60 with acute COVID-19. CDR3: CASSLGRQGGSPQHF. The CDR3 DNA reads TGTGCCAGCAGTTTAGGGCGACAGGGGGGGAGCCCCCAGCATTTT.